Listed below are T cell receptor beta chains from one sample, sequenced in a study of shared clonotypes between healthy human individuals. The table came from immunoSEQ multiplex PCR; TCRdb's copy has only in-frame clones and leaves some out. The profile shows 2 million to 2.5 million clones, roughly 93% of them singletons. The sample was naive CD4+ T cells from PBMCs. These TCRs come from a man aged 18 to 29 in good health. Some clones in this sample may be carry-over from other donors' samples. Each CDR3 is given with its conserved first and last residue. Each record gives: clone size, V gene, J gene, CDR3 protein. Some rows mark clone size as missing; the rest say once, few, many or name a class of expanded clone.

clone size: NA
V gene: TRBV19
J gene: TRBJ1-3
CDR3 protein: CASSFGSAPPHARASGNTIYF

clone size: NA
V gene: TRBV2
J gene: TRBJ2-3
CDR3 protein: CASSDIAGEPYF

clone size: NA
V gene: TRBV4-1
J gene: TRBJ2-2
CDR3 protein: CASSPTGTSGKSGELFF

clone size: NA
V gene: TRBV30
J gene: TRBJ1-2
CDR3 protein: CAWGERALFGYTF

clone size: NA
V gene: TRBV29-1
J gene: TRBJ1-4
CDR3 protein: CSVVTGATNEKLFF

clone size: NA
V gene: TRBV7-9
J gene: TRBJ1-1
CDR3 protein: CASSQTDRGKPEAFF

clone size: NA
V gene: TRBV25-1
J gene: TRBJ2-2
CDR3 protein: CASSPRPENTGELFF

clone size: NA
V gene: TRBV9
J gene: TRBJ2-7
CDR3 protein: CASSPGQGDYEQYF

clone size: NA
V gene: TRBV2
J gene: TRBJ1-2
CDR3 protein: CASRPQVGYTF

clone size: NA
V gene: TRBV4-3
J gene: TRBJ2-7
CDR3 protein: CASSPLGGEGYEQYF

clone size: NA
V gene: TRBV12-5
J gene: TRBJ1-2
CDR3 protein: CASDRGVLGVGYTF

clone size: NA
V gene: TRBV28
J gene: TRBJ2-1
CDR3 protein: CASSSSGRGYNEQFF

clone size: few
V gene: TRBV28
J gene: TRBJ1-2
CDR3 protein: CGNRTNGYTF

clone size: NA
V gene: TRBV20-1
J gene: TRBJ2-7
CDR3 protein: CSALQGYEQYF

clone size: NA
V gene: TRBV23-1
J gene: TRBJ2-7
CDR3 protein: CASTKILGTGDCLEQYF

clone size: NA
V gene: TRBV5-8
J gene: TRBJ2-7
CDR3 protein: CASSFRLGTEYEQYF

clone size: once
V gene: TRBV28
J gene: TRBJ2-7
CDR3 protein: CASSKPTGQTYEQYF

clone size: NA
V gene: TRBV28
J gene: TRBJ1-5
CDR3 protein: CASRGNQPQHF

clone size: once
V gene: TRBV19
J gene: TRBJ1-5
CDR3 protein: CASSHGSGVGNQPQHF

clone size: few
V gene: TRBV7-9
J gene: TRBJ2-5
CDR3 protein: CASSLRRDQETQYF

clone size: NA
V gene: TRBV7-2
J gene: TRBJ1-5
CDR3 protein: CASSLVTRNQPQHF

clone size: NA
V gene: TRBV5-1
J gene: TRBJ1-4
CDR3 protein: CAQTRGWDKTNEKLFF

clone size: NA
V gene: TRBV7-3
J gene: TRBJ2-3
CDR3 protein: CASSLTGWDGSSPDTQYF

clone size: NA
V gene: TRBV11-3
J gene: TRBJ2-2
CDR3 protein: CASSLGQNTGELFF

clone size: NA
V gene: TRBV19
J gene: TRBJ2-7
CDR3 protein: CASSMVRSSYEQYF

clone size: NA
V gene: TRBV9
J gene: TRBJ2-3
CDR3 protein: CASSVVAGGPTDTQYF

clone size: NA
V gene: TRBV7-3
J gene: TRBJ2-1
CDR3 protein: CASSLAGENNEQFF

clone size: few
V gene: TRBV30
J gene: TRBJ1-5
CDR3 protein: CAWSLPSYSGQPQHF

clone size: NA
V gene: TRBV28
J gene: TRBJ1-5
CDR3 protein: CASSLSGVQPQHF

clone size: NA
V gene: TRBV5-4
J gene: TRBJ2-1
CDR3 protein: CASSPDRGREQFF

clone size: NA
V gene: TRBV5-1
J gene: TRBJ2-3
CDR3 protein: CASSFQGLAGVKDTQYF

clone size: NA
V gene: TRBV6-7
J gene: TRBJ2-4
CDR3 protein: CASTPKRETVAKNIQYF

clone size: once
V gene: TRBV10-3
J gene: TRBJ2-6
CDR3 protein: CAISDRGAGANVLTF

clone size: NA
V gene: TRBV28
J gene: TRBJ2-7
CDR3 protein: CATLGTSGLTRYEQYF

clone size: once
V gene: TRBV5-4
J gene: TRBJ2-5
CDR3 protein: CASSPGLAVQETQYF

clone size: NA
V gene: TRBV2
J gene: TRBJ2-3
CDR3 protein: CASRATTDTQYF